This is a list of T cell receptor beta chains from one sample in a study of monozygotic twins with cystic fibrosis. Repertoires were generated with immunoSEQ multiplex PCR, while TCRdb's copy carries only in-frame clones and drops some. The sample consists of roughly 35,000 clones, over 70% of them appearing once. The sequenced sample was blood. The receptors stem from a girl aged 2 to 9 with cystic fibrosis. Each CDR3 is given with its conserved first and last residue. The D gene is left open where the match is weak.

J gene: TRBJ1-2; D gene: TRBD1; V gene: TRBV5-5; CDR3 protein: CASSLARDSRVDNGYTF
J gene: TRBJ1-6; D gene: TRBD1; V gene: TRBV11-1; CDR3 protein: CASSFGDRGHSPLHF
J gene: TRBJ1-5; D gene: TRBD1; V gene: TRBV30; CDR3 protein: CAWTDRGNQPQHF
J gene: TRBJ2-1; D gene: TRBD1; V gene: TRBV27; CDR3 protein: CASSLRQGYNEQFF
J gene: TRBJ1-6; D gene: TRBD1; V gene: TRBV5-6; CDR3 protein: CASSLRDRANSPLHF
J gene: TRBJ2-3; D gene: .; V gene: TRBV9; CDR3 protein: CASSANHGRVNTDTQYF
J gene: TRBJ2-7; D gene: TRBD1; V gene: TRBV6-6; CDR3 protein: CASRPWTGVGYEQYF
J gene: TRBJ1-2; D gene: .; V gene: TRBV7-6; CDR3 protein: CASSLGGEKGGYGYTF
J gene: TRBJ1-2; D gene: TRBD1; V gene: TRBV5-5; CDR3 protein: CASSPRQGIDYGYTF
J gene: TRBJ1-1; D gene: .; V gene: TRBV20-1; CDR3 protein: CSVGVTEAFF
J gene: TRBJ2-7; D gene: .; V gene: TRBV7-2; CDR3 protein: CASSPRGRRGRSSYEQYF
J gene: TRBJ1-5; D gene: TRBD1; V gene: TRBV4-3; CDR3 protein: CASSQAQGGNQPQHF
J gene: TRBJ2-5; D gene: .; V gene: TRBV4-1; CDR3 protein: CASSQGLDRFRPQETQYF
J gene: TRBJ2-5; D gene: TRBD1; V gene: TRBV30; CDR3 protein: CAWSVRQGARETQYF
J gene: TRBJ1-6; D gene: TRBD1; V gene: TRBV5-1; CDR3 protein: CASSPGQGFPLHF
J gene: TRBJ2-7; D gene: TRBD1; V gene: TRBV6-6; CDR3 protein: CASSYGTGFLPYEQYF
J gene: TRBJ2-7; D gene: .; V gene: TRBV18; CDR3 protein: CASSPRQADYEQYF
J gene: TRBJ2-5; D gene: TRBD1; V gene: TRBV5-1; CDR3 protein: CASSRGQGQETQYF
J gene: TRBJ1-5; D gene: .; V gene: TRBV5-1; CDR3 protein: CASSLEGFKYQPQHF
J gene: TRBJ1-4; D gene: .; V gene: TRBV7-9; CDR3 protein: CASSLGGRRPNEKLFF
J gene: TRBJ1-1; D gene: .; V gene: TRBV5-5; CDR3 protein: CASSLVGSAEAFF
J gene: TRBJ1-2; D gene: .; V gene: TRBV18; CDR3 protein: CASSLEGGTIRYGYTF
J gene: TRBJ2-1; D gene: .; V gene: TRBV5-4; CDR3 protein: CASSLPRTDNEQFF
J gene: TRBJ2-5; D gene: .; V gene: TRBV6-6; CDR3 protein: CASSAKDWPETQYF
J gene: TRBJ1-2; D gene: .; V gene: TRBV6-5; CDR3 protein: CASSRAGYGYTF
J gene: TRBJ2-7; D gene: .; V gene: TRBV6-5; CDR3 protein: CASRDSGEQYF
J gene: TRBJ2-2; D gene: .; V gene: TRBV27; CDR3 protein: CASSLSGELFF